Reported below is one T cell receptor (beta chain). Its antigen remains undetermined. Base quality data are lacking; no much larger clone is found one base away. This sample was included in a study of blood T cell repertoires in COVID-19 (dated by TCRdb to the early 2020s). Background on the whole study: Samples covering the acute and convalescent phases of COVID-19 were provided by collaborators in the United States, Italy and Spain. The prospective study material was composed of cDNA or gDNA derived from T cells, B-cell-depleted T cells, or PBMCs. Deeply sampled blood TCRbeta repertoires from subjects exposed to, actively infected with, or recovered from COVID-19 were included in the dataset. A freely available public database, intended as a resource for researchers studying the immune response to SARS-CoV-2, is where the repertoires were released. The samples were drawn from the first 160 participants of the ongoing ImmuneRACE study and from 1,200 or so subjects provided by 6 global collaborators. A de-identified subject ID, COVID-19 status, age in years and sex were almost always included in the sample metadata. HLA class I and class II types, where available, came from metadata supplied by the sample provider rather than from assay-based typing. Here is what the overall study found, with its caveats: The quantity of clinical and demographic metadata differed by source and by participant and was supplied without curation.

The immunoSEQ Assay, a bias-controlled multiplex PCR, was used to amplify TCRbeta CDR3 regions from genomic DNA. Under the source paper's analysis protocol: Nucleated cell counts per sample were estimated from amplification of reference gene primers within the assay. Sequence reads were collapsed and filtered to measure the absolute abundance of every unique TCRbeta CDR3 rearrangement. For each sample, productive Simpson clonality was calculated as the square root of Simpson's diversity index over productive rearrangements. TCRdb provides this immuneACCESS table in a form limited to in-frame rearrangements. Some clones are lacking; in checked studies, under half of them reflect an unresolved V gene, and why the rest are absent is not known. V and J calls plus clone size are reproduced from that table; the DNA served to infer D and trimming. In this sample the table shows 650,000 to 800,000 clones, approximately 90% of which occur a single time. Jointly, the top ten make up 0.2% to 0.3% of the sample.

Whole blood was collected in K2EDTA tubes by collaborating institutions according to the institutions' own protocols. For TCRbeta analysis, collaborators shipped samples in one of three forms: frozen whole blood, isolated PBMCs, or DNA extracted from either of those sample types. The sample was peripheral blood. The sequence was collected from a woman aged 18-29 years with acute or convalescent COVID-19.

DNA sequence: TGCGCCAGCAGTGTTGAGCCAGGGACACAATTTTACGAGCAGTACTTC. It translates to CASSVEPGTQFYEQYF. The chain links TRBV5-1 with TRBJ2-7, and the D gene may be TRBD1, 6 bases matching. The germline V gene yields SGHRS for CDR1 and YFSETQ for CDR2. V and J lose 5 bases and 4 bases, and a span of 22 bases separates them. From cysteine to phenylalanine, the CDR3 is 16 amino acids long. Kept here is only the CDR3 DNA, which spans 48 bases and is read in frame from base 1.